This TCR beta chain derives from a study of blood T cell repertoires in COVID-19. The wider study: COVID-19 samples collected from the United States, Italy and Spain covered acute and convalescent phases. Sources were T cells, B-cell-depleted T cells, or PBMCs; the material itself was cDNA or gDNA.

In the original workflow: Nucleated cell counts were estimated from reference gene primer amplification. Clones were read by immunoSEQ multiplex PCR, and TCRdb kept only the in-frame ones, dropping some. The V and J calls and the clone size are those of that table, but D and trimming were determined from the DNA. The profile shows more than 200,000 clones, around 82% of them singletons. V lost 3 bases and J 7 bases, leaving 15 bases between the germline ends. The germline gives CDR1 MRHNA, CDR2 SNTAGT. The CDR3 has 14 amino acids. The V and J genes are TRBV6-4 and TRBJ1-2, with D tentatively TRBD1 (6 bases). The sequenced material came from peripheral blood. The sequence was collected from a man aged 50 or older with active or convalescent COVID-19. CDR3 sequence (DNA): TGTGCCAGCAGTGAAGGGGCAGGGGCCCGTGGCTACACCTTC. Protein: CASSEGAGARGYTF.